This is a list of T cell receptor beta chains from one sample in a study of blood T cell repertoires in COVID-19. Sequencing used immunoSEQ multiplex PCR; TCRdb keeps in-frame clones, though not all of them. This sample has roughly 250,000 clones, with approximately 90% found just once. Sequenced input: peripheral blood. Receptor source: a man in his thirties or forties with acute or convalescent COVID-19. The CDR3 runs from the conserved cysteine through the conserved F or W. D genes are given only for firm matches.

v_gene | d_gene | len | CDR3aa
TRBV28 | - | 15 | CASSRVRGIANTIYF
TRBV6-6 | - | 13 | CASRQSTNYGYTF
TRBV7-3 | TRBD2 | 14 | CASSYGGLTDTQYF
TRBV6-5 | TRBD2 | 14 | CASRNPGLAGRPFF
TRBV5-4 | TRBD1 | 15 | CASRGDSAANEKLFF
TRBV9 | - | 18 | CASSHSKKENTGSQPQHF
TRBV7-9 | - | 14 | CASSSRSEVNEQFF
TRBV20-1 | - | 13 | CSASSFGGNEQFF
TRBV5-4 | - | 15 | CASSPEIGEYYGYTF
TRBV2 | - | 13 | CASGGSWADEQFF
TRBV3-1/TRBV3-2 | - | 16 | CASSPELRGSVETQYF
TRBV7-2 | TRBD2 | 15 | CASSSPGGGENTQYF
TRBV19 | - | 15 | CASMPWGRSYNEQFF
TRBV19 | - | 15 | CASSIPAGNGQPQHF
TRBV5-1 | - | 14 | CASSEWTDNSPLHF
TRBV28 | - | 13 | CASRRSPLGELFF
TRBV12-3/TRBV12-4 | - | 11 | CASSPADTQYF
TRBV12-3/TRBV12-4 | - | 11 | CASKVNQGYTF
TRBV7-3 | - | 14 | CASSFGGSKETQYF
TRBV5-5 | TRBD1 | 17 | CASSLTGGAVGNQPQHF
TRBV6-1 | TRBD2 | 15 | CASSEDSGGTYEQYF
TRBV6-1 | - | 12 | CASSESSYEQYF
TRBV9 | TRBD2 | 16 | CASARWDGTSGGEQYF
TRBV19 | - | 14 | CASSRGKAGNTIYF
TRBV6-4 | - | 14 | CASSDPAGYYGYTF
TRBV18 | TRBD1 | 15 | CASSPGTGGTYEQYF
TRBV7-8 | - | 14 | CASSWRVTNEKLFF
TRBV19 | TRBD1 | 13 | CASRKDRGEKLFF
TRBV27 | TRBD2 | 16 | CASKLAGEAAYNEQFF
TRBV10-2 | - | 14 | CASSALDSNQPQHF
TRBV27 | - | 14 | CASSSYTSRHGHTF
TRBV6-2/TRBV6-3 | TRBD1 | 15 | CASSYGTGFTDTQYF
TRBV6-4 | TRBD1 | 13 | CASSRGGTSEAFF
TRBV7-6 | TRBD2 | 16 | CASSSVFGGGTNEQFF
TRBV6-6 | - | 12 | CASRVGSNEQYF
TRBV28 | - | 14 | CASIERGTNYGYTF
TRBV19 | TRBD2 | 14 | CASSIVLAAETQYF
TRBV18 | - | 13 | CASSRVQNTEAFF
TRBV7-6 | - | 16 | CASSLLQGPSSYEQYF
TRBV11-2 | - | 16 | CASNTLGEGVAYEQYF
TRBV9 | TRBD2 | 14 | CASSPSGESYEQYF
TRBV3-1/TRBV3-2 | - | 16 | CASSQDPGYGNYEQYF
TRBV5-1 | TRBD2 | 14 | CASKISGAGDEQFF
TRBV19 | TRBD2 | 16 | CASSATGTSGSSEQFF
TRBV2 | - | 14 | CASSHAGRVNEQFF
TRBV4-1 | - | 15 | CASSQLGAGVNEQFF